The 18 T cell receptor beta chains reported below all come from one sample, sequenced in a study of T cells after yellow fever vaccination. Using its own MiXCR run on the 5' RACE reads, TCRdb lists one record per CDR3 protein. Of about 340,000 distinct CDR3 sequences in the sample, about 12% were seen once. The sequenced sample was CD4+ T cells sorted from PBMCs, obtained 15 days after the yellow fever booster vaccination. The source of these receptors is a man aged 18-30 years who received the YFV17D yellow fever vaccine.

This chain links TRBV20-1 with TRBJ2-3; 10 bases fit TRBD1. Germline V gene sequence: CDR1 DFQATT, CDR2 SNEGSKA (reference sequence). V gave up 6 bases and J gave up 2 bases; unmatched junction bases: 8. The CDR3 is 15 residues long. This chain's CDR3 is CSAMDRGGDTDTQYF. The CDR3 DNA reads as TGCAGTGCCATGGACAGGGGGGGGGACACAGATACGCAGTATTTT.

This chain uses TRBV20-1 with TRBJ2-1, with a possible D match to TRBD1 (6 bases). V lost 3 bases and J lost 2, with 14 bases in between. The CDR3 is made up of 15 amino acids. Per germline, CDR1 DFQATT and CDR2 SNEGSKA (reference sequence). In nucleotides, the CDR3 is TGCAGTGCTAGGGTCTTGGCAGGGGCCTACAATGAGCAGTTCTTC. The encoded protein is CSARVLAGAYNEQFF.

The chain has TRBV11-3 and TRBJ2-2; no firm D call. V was shortened by 3 bases and J by 5 bases, with 13 bases between the two germline ends. This CDR3 is 15 amino acids long. Germline V lookup: CDR1 SGHNT, CDR2 YENEEA. CDR3 amino acids: CASSFAGPFTGELFF. DNA of the CDR3: TGTGCCAGCAGCTTTGCCGGACCCTTTACCGGGGAGCTGTTTTTT.

This clonotype has a handful of counts. The chain couples TRBV12-3 or TRBV12-4 to TRBJ2-7, with D perhaps TRBD1 (5 bases). The CDR3 consists of 13 residues. Trimming cost V 8 bases and J 1 base, with 12 bases left between them. In DNA, the CDR3 is TGTGCCAGCGTATTGGGGCGATCCTACGAGCAGTACTTC. It codes for CASVLGRSYEQYF.

This clonotype was seen only a few times. The V and J genes are TRBV24-1 and TRBJ2-3; no clear D gene. CDR1 is KGHDR, CDR2 SFDVKD, per germline. V gave up 6 bases and J gave up 4 bases, with 10 bases separating them. CDR3 length: 13 residues. Here the CDR3 reads CATSLGSADTQYF. The CDR3, as DNA: TGTGCCACCAGTTTGGGGTCGGCAGATACGCAGTATTTT.

Only a few counts were recorded for this clonotype. The V and J genes are TRBV20-1 and TRBJ1-4; 9 positions agree with TRBD1. Looked up from germline, CDR1 is DFQATT and CDR2 is SNEGSKA (reference sequence). With 5 bases clipped from V and 5 bases from J, the junction kept 6 bases outside the gene matches. This CDR3 comprises 14 residues. Here the CDR3 reads CSALGTGMNEKLFF. The CDR3 DNA reads as TGCAGTGCTCTCGGGACAGGGATGAATGAAAAACTGTTTTTT.

This clonotype was seen a few times. The chain couples TRBV5-8 to TRBJ2-7; D gene ambiguous. The CDR3 extends over 11 amino acids. Trimming took off 4 bases at V and 4 bases at J, with 6 bases between the two ends. CDR1 is SGHTS and CDR2 is YDEGEE in the germline V gene. The DNA for the CDR3 is TGTGCCAGCAGCCAGATATACGAGCAGTACTTC. This gives the protein CASSQIYEQYF.

This sequence joins TRBV6-2 or TRBV6-3 and TRBJ1-2, with D hard to call. V dropped 8 bases and J dropped 4 bases, with 11 bases sitting between them. Germline V lookup: CDR1 MNHEY, CDR2 SVGEGT. The CDR3 sequence is 12 residues long. In DNA, the CDR3 is TGTGCCAGCCTGACGTTTCCCTATGGCTACACCTTC. It yields the protein CASLTFPYGYTF.

In its sample, this clonotype was seen a few times. The genes are TRBV5-1 and TRBJ1-2; tentative D call: TRBD1 (5 bases). The CDR3 extends over 12 amino acids. V lost 4 bases and J lost 8, with 12 bases in between. Germline-derived CDR1 and CDR2 are SGHRS and YFSETQ. CDR3 DNA: TGCGCCAGCAGCCCACCACGGGGGGGCTACACCTTC. Translating gives CASSPPRGGYTF.

This rearrangement joins TRBV12-3 or TRBV12-4 to TRBJ1-5, with TRBD1 matching 8 bases. With V trimmed by 8 bases and J by 6 bases, 6 bases remained unmatched. This CDR3 is 13 amino acids long. CDR3 sequence reads: CASVGQGGQPQHF. Here the CDR3 DNA reads TGTGCCAGCGTCGGACAGGGTGGTCAGCCCCAGCATTTT.

This sequence joins TRBV20-1 and TRBJ1-2, with a tentative D call TRBD1 (6 bases). The CDR3 contains 13 residues. In germline, CDR1 is DFQATT, CDR2 SNEGSKA (reference sequence). Trimming pared 5 bases from V and 4 bases from J, leaving 14 bases between. The CDR3 protein is CSAASGVLYGYTF. CDR3 DNA: TGCAGTGCTGCCTCAGGGGTCCTCTATGGCTACACCTTC.

V is TRBV5-1 and J is TRBJ1-2, with TRBD1 matching 7 bases. The CDR3 is 15 amino acids. V dropped 5 bases and J dropped 0; count of bases not matched to a gene: 7. Per germline, CDR1 SGHRS and CDR2 YFSETQ. The CDR3, as DNA: TGCGCCAGCAGTCTTTCCGGGACAGCTAACTATGGCTACACCTTC. Its protein is CASSLSGTANYGYTF.

V is TRBV18 and J is TRBJ1-3, with D uncertain. The length of the CDR3 is 16 residues. V lost 2 bases to trimming and J lost 0 bases, with 11 bases between them. CDR1 and CDR2 (germline): KGHSH, LQKENI. CDR3 loop: CASSPSAEPSGNTIYF. CDR3 DNA: TGTGCCAGCTCACCATCGGCAGAACCCTCTGGAAACACCATATATTTT.

The genes are TRBV20-1 and TRBJ1-2; 8 bases fit TRBD1. CDR3 length equals 13 residues. CDR1 and CDR2 from the germline V gene are DFQATT and SNEGSKA (reference sequence). V lost 2 bases and J lost 6; bases outside the gene matches: 5. CDR3 protein: CSARSTGDHGYTF. Written as DNA, the CDR3 is TGCAGTGCTAGATCGACAGGGGACCATGGCTACACCTTC.

The genes are TRBV5-1 and TRBJ2-6; D is unclear. V lost 2 bases, J lost 1 base, and 19 bases lay in between. Germline V lookup: CDR1 SGHRS, CDR2 YFSETQ. This CDR3 contains 19 residues. This CDR3 reads CASSFDPTSMLSGANVLTF. The DNA of the CDR3 is TGCGCCAGCAGCTTCGATCCAACTTCTATGTTATCTGGGGCCAACGTCCTGACTTTC.

In DNA, the CDR3 is TGCAGTGCTAGAGATGAAGCGGGGCACCCCAATGAGCAGTTCTTC. This codes for CSARDEAGHPNEQFF. J is TRBJ2-1 and V is TRBV20-1; 7 bases align to TRBD2. Germline V CDR1 and CDR2: DFQATT, SNEGSKA (reference sequence). V was pared by 0 bases and J by 6 bases, with 8 bases of the junction left unmatched. There are 15 residues in the CDR3.

The V call is TRBV5-1, the J call TRBJ2-3; D call uncertain. V gave up 7 bases and J gave up 4 bases, with 13 bases separating them. The CDR3 covers 13 residues. Germline V CDR1 and CDR2: SGHRS, YFSETQ. In DNA form, the CDR3 reads TGCGCCAGCGGGTCGTCGAGCGCAGATACGCAGTATTTT. It is translated as CASGSSSADTQYF.

This clonotype has only a few counts. The chain employs TRBV11-2 and TRBJ2-7; D may be TRBD2 (6 bases). This CDR3 region has 16 residues. Germline V gene lookup returns CDR1 SGHAT and CDR2 FQNNGV. Trimming pared 4 bases from V and 4 bases from J, leaving 20 bases between. This CDR3 reads CASSSPGTAGGYEQYF. The CDR3 region has the DNA TGTGCCAGCAGCTCCCCCGGGACTGCTGGGGGGTACGAGCAGTACTTC.